These 6 T cell receptor beta chains originate from one sample sequenced in a study of blood T cell repertoires in COVID-19. Only in-frame clones appear in the TCRdb table, and some are missing; sequencing was by immunoSEQ multiplex PCR. The table has approximately 530,000 clones, approximately 88% seen once; the top ten hold 7.8%. Sequences were obtained from peripheral blood. The receptors shown here come from a woman aged 45 to 65 with COVID-19, enrolled during active disease.

The V call is TRBV19, the J call TRBJ1-6; D may be TRBD1 (6 bases). V was shortened by 0 bases and J by 7 bases, with 16 bases between the two germline ends. CDR1 LNHDA and CDR2 SQIVND come from the germline V gene (reference sequence). The CDR3 is made up of 17 amino acids. The CDR3 reads CASSIETVWGRNSPLHF. The CDR3 DNA sequence: TGTGCCAGTAGTATAGAAACAGTCTGGGGGCGGAATTCACCCCTCCACTTT.

The J gene is TRBJ1-3, the V gene TRBV18; 9 nucleotides match TRBD1. The V and J ends lost 2 bases and 6 bases, in that order; junction bases with no gene match: 11. CDR1 is KGHSH and CDR2 is LQKENI in the germline V gene. CDR3 length equals 17 residues. CDR3 coding DNA: TGTGCCAGCTCACCAACTCGAGGGACAGGGAACGAAAACACCATATATTTT. It codes for CASSPTRGTGNENTIYF. Drawing the rest from reference TRBV18 and TRBJ1-3, the complete variable domain is NAGVMQNPRHLVRRRGQEARLRCSPMKGHSHVYWYRQLPEEGLKFMVYLQKENIIDESGMPKERFSAEFPKEGPSILRIQQVVRGDSAAYFCASSPTRGTGNENTIYFGEGSWLTVV.

The chain has TRBV5-1 and TRBJ1-2, with D hard to call. The germline V and J ends were trimmed by 5 bases and 1 base, with 9 bases remaining between them. This CDR3 is built from 13 residues. CDR1 and CDR2 (germline): SGHRS, YFSETQ. The CDR3 DNA follows: TGCGCCAGCAGAGTGGGGAGTAACTATGGCTACACCTTC. It specifies CASRVGSNYGYTF.

The chain employs TRBV11-2 and TRBJ1-6; D is unclear. In germline, CDR1 is SGHAT, CDR2 FQNNGV. The CDR3 sequence is 18 residues long. V lost 2 bases to trimming and J lost 0 bases, with 14 bases between them. CDR3 sequence: CASSLPRTGGSYNSPLHF. The CDR3 DNA is TGTGCCAGCAGCTTACCAAGGACGGGAGGCTCCTATAATTCACCCCTCCACTTT.

V is TRBV5-1 and J is TRBJ2-3; tentatively, D is TRBD1 (7 bases). Germline loops: CDR1 SGHRS, CDR2 YFSETQ. With 2 bases removed from V and 1 base from J, the gap between germline ends came to 20 bases. The CDR3 has 18 residues. This CDR3 is CASSLRQGGLTGTDTQYF. DNA for the CDR3: TGCGCCAGCAGCTTACGACAGGGAGGCCTGACGGGCACAGATACGCAGTATTTT.

V usage is TRBV5-1 and J usage is TRBJ2-7; D call uncertain. V was cut by 0 bases and J by 5 bases, with 18 bases left in between. The germline gives CDR1 SGHRS, CDR2 YFSETQ. This CDR3 comprises 16 residues. The CDR3 loop is CASSLGLSGYLNEQYF. CDR3 bases: TGCGCCAGCAGCTTGGGTTTGTCAGGATATCTGAACGAGCAGTACTTC.